This T cell receptor (beta chain) was sequenced for a study of cytomegalovirus exposure and HLA in healthy donors. The study, taken as a whole, reports: Specificity of a few CMV-associated chains for CMV antigens was verified in vitro.

Measured with immunoSEQ multiplex PCR; TCRdb has only the in-frame clones, and not every one. The sample comprises under 200,000 clones, roughly 96% of which are singletons, and 0.8% to 1% rests with the top ten. CDR1 is LNHDA, CDR2 SQIVND, per germline (reference sequence). This CDR3 is built from 15 residues. With V trimmed by 2 bases and J by 6 bases, 5 bases remained unmatched. Comment on this clone: Its antigen remains unidentified.

What was sequenced was PBMCs. The receptor was derived from a woman in her late teens or twenties in good health and CMV-seronegative. V gene TRBV19 combines with J gene TRBJ1-5, with TRBD1 matching over 9 bases. CDR3 loop: CASSIFGTGIQPQHF. The CDR3, as DNA: TGTGCCAGTAGTATATTCGGGACAGGGATTCAGCCCCAGCATTTT.